This TCR beta chain is from a study of T cells after somatic rescue of genetic block. TCRdb's table, derived via immunoSEQ multiplex PCR, lists solely in-frame clones and lacks some. The table shows under 150,000 clones, with around 90% occurring only once. Looked up from germline, CDR1 is MNHEY and CDR2 is SVGAGI. The CDR3 loop spans 15 amino acids. Trimming left V 5 bases short and J 9 bases short, with 20 bases between. The sequence was collected from a woman aged 18-35 years. V usage is TRBV6-5 and J usage is TRBJ2-1; the D gene is possibly TRBD2 (6 bases). Sequenced material: peripheral blood mononuclear cells (PBMCs). CDR3: CASSREPTPAGEQFF. CDR3 nucleotide sequence: TGTGCCAGCAGTCGTGAACCCACCCCAGCGGGTGAGCAGTTCTTC.